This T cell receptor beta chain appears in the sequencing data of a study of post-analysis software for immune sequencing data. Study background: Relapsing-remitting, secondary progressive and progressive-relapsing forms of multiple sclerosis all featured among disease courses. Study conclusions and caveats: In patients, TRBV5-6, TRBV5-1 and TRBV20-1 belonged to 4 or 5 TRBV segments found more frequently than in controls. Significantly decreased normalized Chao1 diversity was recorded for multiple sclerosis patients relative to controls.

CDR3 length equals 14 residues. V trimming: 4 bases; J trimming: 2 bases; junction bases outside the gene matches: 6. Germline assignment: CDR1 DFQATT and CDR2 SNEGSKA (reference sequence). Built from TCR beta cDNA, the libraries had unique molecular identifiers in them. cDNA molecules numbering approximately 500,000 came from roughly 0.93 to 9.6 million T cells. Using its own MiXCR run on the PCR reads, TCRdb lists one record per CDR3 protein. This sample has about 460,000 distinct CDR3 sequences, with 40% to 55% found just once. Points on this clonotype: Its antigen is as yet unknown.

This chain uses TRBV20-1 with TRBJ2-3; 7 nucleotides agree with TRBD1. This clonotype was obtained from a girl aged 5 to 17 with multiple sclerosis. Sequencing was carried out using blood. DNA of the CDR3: TGCAGTGCTAAACGAGACAGGGCCACAGATACGCAGTATTTT. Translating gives CSAKRDRATDTQYF.